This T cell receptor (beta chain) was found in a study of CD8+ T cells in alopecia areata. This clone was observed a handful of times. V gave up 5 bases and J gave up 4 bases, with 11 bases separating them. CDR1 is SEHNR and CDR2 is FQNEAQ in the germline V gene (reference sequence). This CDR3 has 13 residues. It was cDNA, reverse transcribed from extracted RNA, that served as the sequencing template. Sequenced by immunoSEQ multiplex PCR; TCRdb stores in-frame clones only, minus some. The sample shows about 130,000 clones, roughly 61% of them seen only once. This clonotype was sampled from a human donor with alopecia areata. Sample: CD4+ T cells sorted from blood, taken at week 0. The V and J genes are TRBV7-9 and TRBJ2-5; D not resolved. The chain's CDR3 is CASSPLDGETQYF. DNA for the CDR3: TGTGCCAGCAGCCCGTTAGACGGAGAGACCCAGTACTTC.